Reported below is one T cell receptor (beta chain). This sample is drawn from a study of blood T cell repertoires in COVID-19. Study summary: Samples of COVID-19 (acute and convalescent) were obtained from the United States, Italy and Spain. In each case, the material was cDNA or gDNA derived from T cells, B-cell-depleted T cells, or PBMCs.

Authors' methods: Nucleated cell number was recorded as an estimate derived from reference gene primer amplification. Sequencing used immunoSEQ multiplex PCR; TCRdb keeps in-frame clones, though not all of them. The V and J calls and the clone size are those of that table, but D and trimming were determined from the DNA. The sample includes roughly 200,000 clones, less than 80% of them seen just once. This CDR3 is 13 amino acids long. The germline gives CDR1 SEHNR, CDR2 FQNEAQ (reference sequence). Trimming removed 3 bases from V and 10 bases from J, with 10 bases in between. Sequencing used peripheral blood. The rearrangement links TRBV7-9 to TRBJ1-6, with D possibly being TRBD1 (5 bases). This clonotype was sampled from a man aged 45-65 years who had recovered from COVID-19. DNA of the CDR3: TGTGCCAGCAGCTTCCAGGGTCGGTCACCCCTCCACTTT. As protein: CASSFQGRSPLHF.